The 14 T cell receptor beta chains below come from one sample, sequenced in a study of T cells in Graves' hyperthyroidism and ophthalmopathy (dated by TCRdb to the late 2010s). Libraries were made using multiplex PCR. Sequencing took place on an Illumina HiSeq 2000. TCR beta CDR3 regions were amplified from RNA transcripts. For the first round of RT-PCR on the TCR CDR3, the HTBI primer set was used together with the Qiagen OneStep RT-PCR kit. TCRdb trimmed the raw reads at Q25, called clones with MiXCR and kept productive beta chains. Records with the same CDR3 protein are collapsed into one entry carrying the most frequent genes and DNA. The sample has about 96,000 distinct CDR3 sequences on record, around 52% of them singletons. The ten largest clonotypes hold 27% of the sample. The source material was blood. The receptors were gathered from a woman aged 40 to 50 with Graves' hyperthyroidism.

In its sample, this clonotype was seen many times. This CDR3 reads CASSLGSVSYEQYF. The CDR3 region has the DNA TGTGCCAGCAGCTTAGGGTCCGTATCCTACGAGCAGTACTTC. This chain joins TRBV7-9 and TRBJ2-7; D unresolved. V shed 1 base and J shed 1 base, with 8 bases lying between them. Germline V gene data show CDR1 as SEHNR and CDR2 as FQNEAQ (reference sequence). The CDR3 runs 14 residues.

The chain recombines TRBV11-1 with TRBJ2-7; weak D call: TRBD2 (5 bases). CDR3 length: 17 residues. Trimming removed 0 bases at V and 2 bases at J, with 17 bases between. CDR1 SGHAT and CDR2 FQDESV come from the germline V gene (reference sequence). The DNA of the CDR3 is TGTGCCAGCAGCTTAGCGTCGAGCGGCCCCCCGACCTACGAGCAGTACTTC. Translated, it gives CASSLASSGPPTYEQYF.

The genes are TRBV7-9 and TRBJ1-1, with D unresolved. V lost 5 bases to trimming and J lost 6 bases, with 22 bases between them. CDR3 length: 16 residues. Germline CDR1 SEHNR, CDR2 FQNEAQ (reference sequence). The CDR3 protein is CASSVTSGLGGAEAFF. The CDR3, as DNA: TGTGCCAGCAGCGTGACTAGCGGGCTGGGTGGGGCTGAAGCTTTCTTT.

This clonotype was observed at least ten times. The V call is TRBV5-1, the J call TRBJ2-2; 11 positions agree with TRBD2. Germline-derived CDR1 and CDR2 are SGHRS and YFSETQ. There are 16 residues in the CDR3. With 2 bases clipped from V and 5 bases from J, the junction kept 5 bases outside the gene matches. The CDR3 spells CASSFTSGRWTGELFF. CDR3 DNA sequence: TGCGCCAGCAGCTTCACTAGCGGGAGATGGACCGGGGAGCTGTTTTTT.

This clonotype has at least ten counts. This rearrangement joins TRBV19 to TRBJ2-2; unclear D gene. This CDR3 comprises 14 residues. The V end lost 6 bases, the J end lost 1 base, and 9 bases lay between the germline ends. The germline V gene has CDR1 LNHDA and CDR2 SQIVND (reference sequence). Here the CDR3 reads CASSRALNTGELFF. The DNA for the CDR3 is TGTGCCAGTAGCCGGGCCCTGAACACCGGGGAGCTGTTTTTT. Combining the CDR3 with reference TRBV19 and TRBJ2-2 gives the whole variable domain DGGITQSPKYLFRKEGQNVTLSCEQNLNHDAMYWYRQDPGQGLRLIYYSQIVNDFQKGDIAEGYSVSREKKESFPLTVTSAQKNPTAFYLCASSRALNTGELFFGEGSRLTVL.

In this sample, this clonotype turned up many times. The chain has TRBV5-1 and TRBJ2-2; 7 bases are a match to TRBD1. The germline V gene encodes CDR1 SGHRS and CDR2 YFSETQ. Trimming took 6 bases from V and 6 from J; bases not matched to a gene: 8. The CDR3 spans 14 residues. The chain's CDR3 is CASTKGASAGELFF. CDR3 sequence (DNA): TGCGCCAGCACTAAGGGGGCGTCGGCCGGGGAGCTGTTTTTT.

The chain recombines TRBV10-2 with TRBJ2-5, with D tentatively TRBD2 (6 bases). Germline lookup yields CDR1 WSHSY and CDR2 SAAADI. The CDR3 has 14 amino acids. The ends were cut back, 8 bases at V and 4 bases at J, with 17 bases in the middle. The CDR3 DNA sequence: TGCGCCAGCCAGCCCCGAGCGGGTTCAGAGACCCAGTACTTC. Its protein is CASQPRAGSETQYF.

This clonotype showed up many times. This chain joins TRBV15 and TRBJ2-2, with D maybe TRBD2 (6 bases). There are 14 residues in the CDR3. CDR1 and CDR2 (germline): LNHNV, YYDKDF (reference sequence). The V end lost 1 base, the J end lost 6 bases, and 9 bases lay between the germline ends. The CDR3 region has the DNA TGTGCCACCAGCAGAGTACGGGAGTCCGGGGAGCTGTTTTTT. It encodes CATSRVRESGELFF.

This chain links TRBV10-3 with TRBJ2-7, with D perhaps being TRBD1 or TRBD2 (5 bases each). CDR3 length equals 14 residues. CDR1 and CDR2 (germline): ENHRY, SYGVKD. V was pared by 6 bases and J by 2 bases, with 14 bases between. CDR3 amino acids: CAIRGDGETYEQYF. The CDR3 nucleotides are TGTGCCATCAGGGGGGACGGAGAAACCTACGAGCAGTACTTC.

Concerning this clonotype itself: A single base separates this from a much larger clone, so it may be a read error. The V gene is TRBV6-1, the J gene TRBJ2-2, with TRBD1 as a possible D gene (6 bases). CDR3 length: 14 residues. Germline CDR1 reads MNHNS; CDR2 reads SASEGT. The CDR3 nucleotides read TGTGCCAGCAGCCCAGGGGTCGACACCGGGGAGCTGCTTTTT. This encodes CASSPGVDTGELLF.

The V gene is TRBV10-3, the J gene TRBJ2-7; TRBD1 agrees at 8 bases. Germline assignment: CDR1 ENHRY and CDR2 SYGVKD. V gave up 4 bases and J gave up 3 bases; unmatched junction bases: 5. This CDR3 is 14 amino acids long. CDR3: CAISGWTGNYEQYF. The CDR3 DNA follows: TGTGCCATCAGTGGGTGGACAGGGAACTACGAGCAGTACTTC.

This clonotype was found once. A junction end diverges from the germline sequence, so it may reflect a read error. This chain joins TRBV7-2 and TRBJ1-1; D might be TRBD1 (5 bases). The CDR3 length is 15 residues. Germline assignment: CDR1 SGHTA and CDR2 FQGNSA. CDR3: CASSFVRVGVTVAFF. The CDR3 coding sequence is TGTGCCAGCAGTTTTGTTCGGGTGGGGGTTACTGTAGCTTTCTTT.

On this clonotype itself: The conserved phenylalanine or tryptophan is not found at the CDR3 terminus, so this likely reflects a read error. The limits of the CDR3 on the DNA are not certain, so only TCRdb's listed CDR3 is given. The chain couples TRBV7-9 to TRBJ1-6. Germline assignment: CDR1 SEHNR and CDR2 FQNEAQ (reference sequence). A total of 15 residues make up the CDR3, ends included. The CDR3 loop is CASSLLLFGNSPLQS.

As DNA, the CDR3 is TGTGCCAGCAGCTTAAGCTCGGAGACCCAGTACTTC. This codes for CASSLSSETQYF. The chain uses TRBV7-9 and TRBJ2-5; D not resolved. The length of the CDR3 is 12 residues. Per the germline V gene, CDR1 is SEHNR and CDR2 is FQNEAQ (reference sequence). V lost 2 bases and J 5 bases, leaving 6 bases between the germline ends.